These T cell receptor beta chains were read from a single sample in a study of CD8+CD57+ T cells in acquired aplastic anemia. MiXCR was run by TCRdb on the reads, yielding one entry per CDR3 protein. Of 150,000 to 200,000 distinct CDR3 sequences listed, around 48% are singletons. Material for sequencing was sorted CD4+, CD8+, or CD8+CD57+ T cells (not recorded which) from PBMCs. These receptors originate from a human donor with aplastic anemia. Each CDR3 is given with its conserved first and last residue. The D gene is left open where the match is weak. The listing skips clone size in some rows; elsewhere it reads once, few, many or a size class.

CDR3 length,V gene,J gene,clone size,D gene,CDR3 protein,CDR3 DNA
16,TRBV5-1,TRBJ1-4,many,.,CASSLTQVATNEKLFF,TGCGCCAGCAGCTTGACCCAAGTTGCAACTAATGAAAAACTGTTTTTT
13,TRBV20-1,TRBJ1-3,few,.,CSAKGTSGNTIYF,TGCAGTGCTAAGGGGACCTCTGGAAACACCATATATTTT
13,TRBV20-1,TRBJ2-7,.,.,CSAQEDGVGGQYF,TGCAGTGCCCAAGAAGACGGGGTCGGTGGGCAGTACTTC
15,TRBV6-5,TRBJ2-1,many,TRBD1,CASSHRQGVYNEQFF,TGTGCCAGCAGTCATCGACAGGGGGTGTACAATGAGCAGTTCTTC
16,TRBV20-1,TRBJ1-6,.,TRBD1,CSARDMGTAIGSPLHF,TGCAGTGCTAGAGATATGGGGACAGCCATAGGGTCACCCCTCCACTTT
15,TRBV4-1,TRBJ1-2,many,.,CASSQARPSNYGYTF,TGCGCCAGCAGCCAAGCCAGGCCCTCTAACTATGGCTACACCTTC
14,TRBV2,TRBJ1-5,many,.,CASSQEGVSQPQHF,TGTGCCAGCAGTCAGGAAGGGGTCAGTCAGCCCCAGCATTTT
15,TRBV2,TRBJ2-2,many,TRBD2,CASSFKRGVSGELFF,TGTGCCAGCAGTTTTAAGCGGGGGGTGAGCGGGGAGCTGTTTTTT
15,TRBV19,TRBJ2-2,many,.,CASSLQGLVAGELFF,TGTGCCAGTAGTTTACAGGGCCTAGTAGCCGGGGAGCTGTTTTTT
12,TRBV5-4,TRBJ2-7,.,TRBD1,CASPDRVGEQYF,TGTGCCAGCCCGGACAGGGTCGGCGAGCAGTACTTC
12,TRBV3-1,TRBJ1-1,many,.,CASSPAGTEAFF,TGTGCCAGCAGCCCAGCAGGCACTGAAGCTTTCTTT
15,TRBV19,TRBJ2-2,many,.,CASSPRLTGGGELFF,TGTGCCAGTAGTCCCCGCCTAACCGGAGGCGGGGAGCTGTTTTTT
18,TRBV4-2,TRBJ1-2,.,TRBD1,CASSQDREAGGFHYGYTF,TGTGCCAGCAGCCAAGATAGGGAGGCAGGGGGTTTTCACTATGGCTACACCTTC
13,TRBV19,TRBJ1-1,.,.,CASSIGTDYEAFF,TGTGCCAGTAGTATAGGGACAGACTATGAAGCTTTCTTT
15,TRBV2,TRBJ1-6,.,.,CASSPGSSYKSPLHF,TGTGCCAGCTCCCCAGGGAGCTCCTATAAATCACCCCTCCACTTT
14,TRBV9,TRBJ1-2,.,.,CASSADSPNYGYTF,TGTGCCAGCAGCGCGGACAGTCCTAACTATGGCTACACCTTC